This T cell receptor (beta chain) was identified during a study of blood T cell repertoires in COVID-19. Across the whole study: Material from acute and convalescent COVID-19 was sourced from the United States, Italy and Spain.

Across under 25 US areas, participants ranged in age from roughly 18 to 95 years. Researchers sorted participants into cohorts using their self-reported clinical history. Original processing notes: Nucleated cell number was recorded as an estimate derived from reference gene primer amplification. Generated by immunoSEQ multiplex PCR, the TCRdb table keeps only in-frame clones and is missing some. V and J calls and clone size are as listed in that table; D and trimming were resolved from the DNA. The sample holds 250,000 to 300,000 clones; approximately 90% are singletons and the top ten take about 2.1%. Sequencing was carried out using PBMCs or T cells enriched from blood (not recorded which). This TCR derives from a woman in her forties with acute COVID-19.

CDR3 in amino acids: CASSGRDRGDYGYTF. The CDR3 DNA reads as TGTGCCAGCAGCGGCCGGGACAGGGGGGACTATGGCTACACCTTC. The chain employs TRBV9 and TRBJ1-2; 11 nucleotides agree with TRBD1. This CDR3 has 15 amino acids. J gave up 3 bases and V 3 bases, and 4 bases lay outside the gene matches. Germline CDR1 is SGDLS and CDR2 is YYNGEE.